This T cell receptor beta chain was documented in a study of cytomegalovirus exposure and HLA in healthy donors. Study-level findings and limits: One variant, a missense change in DCLRE1C, was linked in a later analysis to TCR beta V- and J-gene trimming. There were some public TCRs occurring in many donors, but most TCR sequences were rare. Immune exposure data for these donors was limited to CMV serostatus. Several of the most significant clusters appeared, in a later analysis, to be linked to common viral pathogens.

Worth noting for this clone: As yet, its antigen is unknown.

The PCR employed 60 Vbeta primers together with 13 Jbeta primers. Here immunoSEQ multiplex PCR was the method, and the copy in TCRdb shows in-frame clones only, minus some. Found here are approximately 220,000 clones, approximately 83% of them singletons; the top ten hold 0.71%. The CDR3 has 13 residues. V was shortened by 6 bases and J by 4 bases, with 12 bases between the two germline ends. The germline gives CDR1 MNHNY, CDR2 SVGAGI (reference sequence). V usage is TRBV6-6 and J usage is TRBJ1-1, with a tentative D call TRBD1 (5 bases). Sequencing used PBMCs. This sequence was found in a boy aged 2 to 10 in good health and CMV-seronegative. CDR3 coding DNA: TGTGCCAGCAGGGTCGGGGGAGGCACTGAAGCTTTCTTT. Amino acid sequence: CASRVGGGTEAFF.